This TCR beta chain was observed in a study of T-cell memory formation after mild COVID-19. A 5'RACE reaction primed in the constant segment made cDNA libraries of TCR alpha and TCR beta, and these carried sample barcodes and UMIs. TCRdb reanalysed the 5' RACE reads using MiXCR and keeps one entry per CDR3 protein. The repertoire holds about 290,000 distinct CDR3 sequences, with around a sixth as singletons. Worth noting for this clonotype: No antigen is known for it.

Overall study results and limits: Of the contracting clones, CD4+ ones lay mainly in CM and EM, and CD8+ ones in EMRA.

The sequencing sample was made of PBMCs or a T cell subset sorted from them (not recorded which). This clonotype originated in a man aged 18 to 29 who had mild COVID-19 (a few samples of this study predate the infection). Cell type and time point are not known.

Written as DNA, the CDR3 is TGTGCCAGCAGTTCCGCGGGTGCGAACACCGGGGAGCTGTTTTTT. It encodes CASSSAGANTGELFF. The chain has TRBV6-5 and TRBJ2-2, with TRBD2 as a possible D gene (5 bases). Germline loops: CDR1 MNHEY, CDR2 SVGAGI. This CDR3 region has 15 residues. Trimming cost V 4 bases and J 0 bases, with 9 bases left between them.